The rows below give T cell receptor beta chains drawn from one sample of a study of cytomegalovirus exposure and HLA in healthy donors. Generated by immunoSEQ multiplex PCR, the TCRdb table keeps only in-frame clones and is missing some. Here the sample spans approximately 100,000 clones, 55% to 75% being singletons. The specimen sequenced was PBMCs. Source of these receptors: a man aged 25-40 years in good health and CMV-seropositive. Each CDR3 is given with its conserved first and last residue. The D gene is left open where the match is weak. Clone size is shown for a subset of rows, as once, few, many or a class of expanded clone.

abundance,v_gene,j_gene,d_gene,CDR3aa,CDR3nt
.,TRBV6-5,TRBJ2-3,TRBD2,CASSFLSGGTSDTQYF,TGTGCCAGCAGTTTCCTAAGCGGGGGAACTTCAGATACGCAGTATTTT
.,TRBV27,TRBJ1-6,.,CASSPWQAFSSPLHF,TGTGCCAGCAGCCCCTGGCAGGCCTTTAGTTCACCCCTCCACTTT
few,TRBV23-1,TRBJ1-5,TRBD1,CASSAERQGKYQPQHF,TGCGCCAGCAGCGCCGAGAGACAGGGAAAATATCAGCCCCAGCATTTT
.,TRBV6-5,TRBJ2-3,.,CASSLSASNTQYF,TGTGCCAGCAGTCTGAGTGCTTCCAATACGCAGTATTTT
.,TRBV27,TRBJ2-7,.,CASSYGGALEQYF,TGTGCCAGCAGTTATGGCGGGGCACTCGAGCAGTACTTC
.,TRBV2,TRBJ2-5,.,CASSPGPRGTQYF,TGTGCCAGCAGTCCGGGACCGCGGGGGACCCAGTACTTC
.,TRBV13,TRBJ2-5,.,CASSFGGQGGSGGQETQYF,TGTGCCAGCAGCTTCGGGGGACAGGGAGGTAGCGGGGGGCAAGAGACCCAGTACTTC
.,TRBV11-2,TRBJ2-1,.,CASSSGHSYNEQFF,TGTGCCAGCAGCTCAGGACACTCCTACAATGAGCAGTTCTTC
.,TRBV19,TRBJ2-7,.,CASSTYRDYEQYF,TGTGCCAGTAGTACCTACAGGGATTACGAGCAGTACTTC
.,TRBV14,TRBJ2-1,TRBD2,CASSPGTSAYNEQFF,TGTGCCAGCAGCCCCGGGACTAGCGCGTACAATGAGCAGTTCTTC
.,TRBV22-1,TRBJ2-5,.,CPGSAPNRHPETQYF,TGTCCTGGGAGCGCACCTAACAGGCACCCAGAGACCCAGTACTTC
.,TRBV27,TRBJ1-4,.,CASSRDSLGTNEKLFF,TGTGCCAGCAGCCGAGACAGTTTGGGAACTAATGAAAAACTGTTTTTT
.,TRBV5-4,TRBJ2-2,.,CASSSGHVNTGELFF,TGTGCCAGCAGCTCGGGACACGTGAACACCGGGGAGCTGTTTTTT
.,TRBV5-1,TRBJ2-1,TRBD1,CASSPDRAEYNEQFF,TGCGCCAGCAGCCCGGACAGGGCAGAGTACAATGAGCAGTTCTTC
.,TRBV5-1,TRBJ2-2,.,CASSLAGEVTGELFF,TGCGCCAGCAGCTTGGCCGGGGAGGTCACCGGGGAGCTGTTTTTT
.,TRBV4-1,TRBJ2-1,.,CASSPGNSLARGHNEQFF,TGCGCCAGCAGCCCGGGGAATAGTCTAGCGAGGGGCCACAATGAGCAGTTCTTC
.,TRBV10-2,TRBJ2-2,.,CASCRGAGELFF,TGCGCCAGCTGCAGGGGGGCCGGGGAGCTGTTTTTT
.,TRBV7-9,TRBJ2-7,.,CASSQQGHLGYEQYF,TGTGCCAGCAGCCAGCAGGGGCATTTGGGATACGAGCAGTACTTC
.,TRBV29-1,TRBJ2-1,TRBD2,CSVDSGGAMDEQFF,TGCAGCGTTGATAGCGGGGGGGCAATGGATGAGCAGTTCTTC
few,TRBV2,TRBJ2-7,TRBD1,CASRWTGYQMDF,TGTGCCAGCCGATGGACAGGATATCAAATGGACTTC
.,TRBV29-1,TRBJ1-2,.,CSVVGGPYGYTF,TGCAGCGTTGTGGGGGGGCCCTATGGCTACACCTTC
.,TRBV9,TRBJ2-7,TRBD1,CASSVEATGGSYEQYF,TGTGCCAGCAGCGTAGAGGCGACAGGGGGCTCGTACGAGCAGTACTTC
.,TRBV19,TRBJ2-1,.,CASSKSIYEQFF,TGTGCCAGTAGTAAGAGTATCTATGAGCAGTTCTTC
.,TRBV9,TRBJ2-3,.,CASSVGVSESTDTQYF,TGTGCCAGCAGCGTAGGTGTCAGTGAAAGCACAGATACGCAGTATTTT
.,TRBV5-1,TRBJ2-1,TRBD2,CASSTGTSGEYNEQLF,TGCGCCAGCAGCACCGGGACTAGCGGGGAGTACAATGAGCAGCTCTTC
.,TRBV7-6,TRBJ1-1,.,CASSLVGSGVGAEAFF,TGTGCCAGCAGCTTAGTCGGGTCAGGGGTAGGGGCTGAAGCTTTCTTT
.,TRBV18,TRBJ2-5,.,CASSLRSQETQYF,TGTGCCAGCTCACTCCGCAGCCAAGAGACCCAGTACTTC